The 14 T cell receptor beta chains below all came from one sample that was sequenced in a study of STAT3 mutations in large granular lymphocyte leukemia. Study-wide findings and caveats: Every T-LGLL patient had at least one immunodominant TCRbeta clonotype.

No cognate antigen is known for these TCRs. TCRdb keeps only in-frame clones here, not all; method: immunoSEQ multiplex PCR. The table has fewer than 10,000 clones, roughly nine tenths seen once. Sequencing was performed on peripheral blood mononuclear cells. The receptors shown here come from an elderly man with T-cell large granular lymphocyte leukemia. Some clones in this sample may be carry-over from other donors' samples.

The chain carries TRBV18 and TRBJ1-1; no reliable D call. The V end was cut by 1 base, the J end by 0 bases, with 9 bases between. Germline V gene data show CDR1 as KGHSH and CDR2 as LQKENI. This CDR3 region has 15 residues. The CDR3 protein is CASSPQGVLNTEAFF. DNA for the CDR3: TGTGCCAGCTCACCACAGGGAGTTTTGAACACTGAAGCTTTCTTT.

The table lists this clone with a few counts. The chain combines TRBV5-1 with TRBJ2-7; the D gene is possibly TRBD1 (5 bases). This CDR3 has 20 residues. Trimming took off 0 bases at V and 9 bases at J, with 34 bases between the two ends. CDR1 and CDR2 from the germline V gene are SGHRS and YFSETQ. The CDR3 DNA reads TGCGCCAGCAGCTTGGTGTCCGGACATGCACCATTTCCCTACGATTTGGCGCAGTACTTC. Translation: CASSLVSGHAPFPYDLAQYF.

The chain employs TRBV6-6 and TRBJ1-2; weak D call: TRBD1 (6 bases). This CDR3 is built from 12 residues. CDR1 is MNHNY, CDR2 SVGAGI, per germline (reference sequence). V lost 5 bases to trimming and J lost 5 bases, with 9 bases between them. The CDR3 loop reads CASSKTGYGYTF. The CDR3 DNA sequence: TGTGCCAGCAGTAAAACAGGGTATGGCTACACCTTC.

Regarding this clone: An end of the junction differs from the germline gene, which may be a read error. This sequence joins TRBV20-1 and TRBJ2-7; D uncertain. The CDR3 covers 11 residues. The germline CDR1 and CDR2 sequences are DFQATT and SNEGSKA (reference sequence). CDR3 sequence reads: CSAGEVREQYF. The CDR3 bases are TGCAGTGCTGGAGAGGTCAGGGAGCAGTACTTC.

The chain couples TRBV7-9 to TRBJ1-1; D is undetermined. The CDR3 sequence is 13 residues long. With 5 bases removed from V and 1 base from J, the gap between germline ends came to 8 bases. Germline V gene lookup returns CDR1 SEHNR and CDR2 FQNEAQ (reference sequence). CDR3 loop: CASSPSENTEAFF. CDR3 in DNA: TGTGCCAGCAGCCCCTCGGAGAACACTGAAGCTTTCTTT.

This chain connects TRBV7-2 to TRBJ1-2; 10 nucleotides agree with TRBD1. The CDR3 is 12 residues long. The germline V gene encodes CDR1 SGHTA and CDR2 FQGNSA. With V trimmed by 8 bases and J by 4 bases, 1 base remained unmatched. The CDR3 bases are TGTGCCAGCGACAGGGGGCTCTATGGCTACACCTTC. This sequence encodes CASDRGLYGYTF.

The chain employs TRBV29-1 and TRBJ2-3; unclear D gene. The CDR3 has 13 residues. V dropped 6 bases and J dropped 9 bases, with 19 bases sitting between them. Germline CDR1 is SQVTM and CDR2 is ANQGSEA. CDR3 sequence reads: CSVGTGSQKTQYF. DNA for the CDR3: TGCAGCGTGGGTACTGGTTCCCAAAAAACGCAGTATTTT.

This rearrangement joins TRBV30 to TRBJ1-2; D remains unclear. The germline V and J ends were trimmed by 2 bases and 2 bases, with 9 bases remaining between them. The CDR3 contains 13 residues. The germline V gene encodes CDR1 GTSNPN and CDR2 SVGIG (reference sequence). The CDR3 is CAWSPDGNYGYTF. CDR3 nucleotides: TGTGCCTGGAGTCCCGACGGAAACTATGGCTACACCTTC.

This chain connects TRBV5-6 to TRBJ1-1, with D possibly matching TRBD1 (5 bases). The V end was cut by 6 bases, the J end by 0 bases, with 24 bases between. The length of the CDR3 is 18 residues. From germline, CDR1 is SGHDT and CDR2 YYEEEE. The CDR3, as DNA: TGTGCCAGCACCGAAGTTGGGCAGGGCTCTTTCATGAACACTGAAGCTTTCTTT. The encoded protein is CASTEVGQGSFMNTEAFF.

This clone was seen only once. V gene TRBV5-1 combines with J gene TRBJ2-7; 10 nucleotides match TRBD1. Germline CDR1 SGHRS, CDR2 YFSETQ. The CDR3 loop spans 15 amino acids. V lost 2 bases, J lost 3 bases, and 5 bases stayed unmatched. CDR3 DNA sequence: TGCGCCAGCAGCTTCGGGACAGGGGTCCTCTACGAGCAGTACTTC. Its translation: CASSFGTGVLYEQYF.

The CDR3 here is CASSNRASPRSDEQYF. CDR3 coding DNA: TGCGCCAGCAGCAATCGGGCCAGCCCACGGAGCGACGAGCAGTACTTC. The chain joins TRBV5-1 to TRBJ2-7, with D unclear. The germline V gene encodes CDR1 SGHRS and CDR2 YFSETQ. The CDR3 spans 16 residues. V lost 4 bases and J 5 bases, leaving 22 bases between the germline ends.

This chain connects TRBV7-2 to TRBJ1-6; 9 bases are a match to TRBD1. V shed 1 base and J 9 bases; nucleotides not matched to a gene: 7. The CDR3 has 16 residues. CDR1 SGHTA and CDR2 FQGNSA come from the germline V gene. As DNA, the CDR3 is TGTGCCAGCAGCTTAGGGGCTGGGACAGGGCGTTCACCCCTCCACTTT. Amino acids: CASSLGAGTGRSPLHF. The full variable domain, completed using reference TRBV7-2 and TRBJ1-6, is GAGVSQSPSNKVTEKGKDVELRCDPISGHTALYWYRQSLGQGLEFLIYFQGNSAPDKSGLPSDRFSAERTGGSVSTLTIQRTQQEDSAVYLCASSLGAGTGRSPLHFGNGTRLTVT.

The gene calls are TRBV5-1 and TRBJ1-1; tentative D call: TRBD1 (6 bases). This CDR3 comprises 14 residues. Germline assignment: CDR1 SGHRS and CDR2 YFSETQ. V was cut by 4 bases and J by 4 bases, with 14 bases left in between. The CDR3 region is CASSQDKGGTEAFF. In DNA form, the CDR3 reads TGCGCCAGCAGCCAGGACAAGGGGGGCACTGAAGCTTTCTTT. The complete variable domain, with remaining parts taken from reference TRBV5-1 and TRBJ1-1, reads KAGVTQTPRYLIKTRGQQVTLSCSPISGHRSVSWYQQTPGQGLQFLFEYFSETQRNKGNFPGRFSGRQFSNSRSEMNVSTLELGDSALYLCASSQDKGGTEAFFGQGTRLTVV.

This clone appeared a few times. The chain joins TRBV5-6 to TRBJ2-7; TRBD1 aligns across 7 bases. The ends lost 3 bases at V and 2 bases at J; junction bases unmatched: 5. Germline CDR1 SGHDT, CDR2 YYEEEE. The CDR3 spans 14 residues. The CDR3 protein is CASSSNRGTYEQYF. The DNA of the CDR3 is TGTGCCAGCAGCTCCAACAGGGGTACCTACGAGCAGTACTTC.